Below are 5 T cell receptor beta chains sequenced from a single sample in a study of blood T cell repertoires in COVID-19. Assay: immunoSEQ multiplex PCR; the TCRdb copy retains only in-frame clones and omits some. Here the sample spans fewer than 500,000 clones, roughly 90% being singletons. Sequenced material: peripheral blood. Receptor source: a man aged 18 to 29 with COVID-19, enrolled during active disease.

This clone was observed once. The J gene is TRBJ2-1, the V gene TRBV29-1; 11 nucleotides agree with TRBD1. V was clipped by 7 bases and J by 2 bases; unmatched bases: 4. Per germline, CDR1 SQVTM and CDR2 ANQGSEA. This CDR3 region has 14 residues. The CDR3 loop reads CSAMGQGAYNEQFF. As DNA, the CDR3 is TGCAGCGCTATGGGACAGGGGGCCTACAATGAGCAGTTCTTC.

This clone was observed a single time. The chain combines TRBV19 with TRBJ1-2, with 7 bases matching TRBD1. The CDR3 consists of 14 residues. Germline CDR1 reads LNHDA; CDR2 reads SQIVND (reference sequence). V was clipped by 3 bases and J by 4 bases; unmatched bases: 5. CDR3 sequence reads: CASSIGTVIYGYTF. Written as DNA, the CDR3 is TGTGCCAGTAGTATTGGGACAGTTATCTATGGCTACACCTTC.

The chain has TRBV2 and TRBJ1-3; 8 bases align to TRBD1. The CDR3 is 15 amino acids. Germline CDR1 and CDR2: SNHLY and FYNNEI. V shed 6 bases and J 4 bases; nucleotides not matched to a gene: 8. As DNA, the CDR3 is TGTGCCAGCAGCACGGGACAGGCTGGCGGAAACACCATATATTTT. Translating gives CASSTGQAGGNTIYF.

This clone came up once. The same CDR3 also results from other DNA sequences found in this sample. The V and J genes are TRBV7-9 and TRBJ2-1, with a tentative D call TRBD2 (6 bases). Germline lookup yields CDR1 SEHNR and CDR2 FQNEAQ (reference sequence). Trimming took 4 bases from V and 0 from J, leaving 10 bases between them. The CDR3 totals 15 residues. The CDR3 sequence: CASSSRGSSYNEQFF. CDR3 bases: TGTGCCAGCAGCTCGCGGGGAAGCTCCTACAATGAGCAGTTCTTC.

The V gene is TRBV2, the J gene TRBJ2-5, with 7 nucleotides matching TRBD2. V dropped 6 bases and J dropped 5; count of bases not matched to a gene: 6. CDR3 size: 13 residues. In germline, CDR1 is SNHLY, CDR2 FYNNEI. CDR3: CASSQRGRETQYF. The CDR3, as DNA: TGTGCCAGCAGCCAGCGGGGTCGGGAGACCCAGTACTTC. Full variable domain (missing parts from reference TRBV2 and TRBJ2-5): EPEVTQTPSHQVTQMGQEVILRCVPISNHLYFYWYRQILGQKVEFLVSFYNNEISEKSEIFDDQFSVERPDGSNFTLKIRSTKLEDSAMYFCASSQRGRETQYFGPGTRLLVL.